What follows is one TCR beta chain and its context. This sample stems from a study of blood T cell repertoires in COVID-19. Study details: Samples came from the United States, Italy and Spain, spanning acute and convalescent COVID-19. Nucleic acid was either cDNA or gDNA, and it came from T cells, B-cell-depleted T cells, or PBMCs.

Authors' processing steps: Nucleated cell number was recorded as an estimate derived from reference gene primer amplification. Sequenced by immunoSEQ multiplex PCR; TCRdb stores in-frame clones only, minus some. The DNA was the basis for D and trimming; V, J and clone size are from that table. The sample includes 300,000 to 350,000 clones, 85% to 90% of them seen just once. Germline trimming cut 5 bases from V and 6 bases from J; bases unmatched to any gene: 12. The CDR3 covers 16 residues. CDR1 is ENHRY, CDR2 SYGVKD, per germline. This receptor was taken from a woman in her 30s with COVID-19, enrolled during active disease. Specimen: peripheral blood. This sequence joins TRBV10-3 and TRBJ2-1; 8 positions agree with TRBD1. The CDR3 protein is CAISNRGSISGNEQFF. In DNA, the CDR3 is TGTGCCATCAGTAACAGGGGGAGTATTTCGGGCAATGAGCAGTTCTTC.